This record looks at one TCR beta chain sequence and its context. Its antigen is not known. This table comes from immunoSEQ multiplex PCR, and its TCRdb copy is limited to in-frame clones, with some not included. The sample contains about 160,000 clones, approximately 90% of which appear only once. The data derive from a study of cytomegalovirus exposure and HLA in healthy donors. Findings and limits, study-wide: Confirmation in vitro established that three CMV-associated chains were specific for CMV antigens. Some TCR beta chains (approximately 180 of them) were listed as cytomegalovirus-associated.

The donors were members of the approximately 130-subject validation cohort (separate from the approximately 670-subject first cohort). The CDR3 has 17 residues. This rearrangement joins TRBV21-1 to TRBJ2-7; TRBD2, as called in the table, went unchecked against the DNA. TRBV21-1 is deemed a pseudogene. The sample comprised PBMCs. This receptor was obtained from a man aged 18 to 35 in good health and CMV-seronegative. The CDR3 here is CASSGTGLAGHSYEQYV. CDR3 in DNA: TGTGCCAGCAGCGGAACGGGACTAGCGGGCCACTCCTACGAGCAGTACGTC.